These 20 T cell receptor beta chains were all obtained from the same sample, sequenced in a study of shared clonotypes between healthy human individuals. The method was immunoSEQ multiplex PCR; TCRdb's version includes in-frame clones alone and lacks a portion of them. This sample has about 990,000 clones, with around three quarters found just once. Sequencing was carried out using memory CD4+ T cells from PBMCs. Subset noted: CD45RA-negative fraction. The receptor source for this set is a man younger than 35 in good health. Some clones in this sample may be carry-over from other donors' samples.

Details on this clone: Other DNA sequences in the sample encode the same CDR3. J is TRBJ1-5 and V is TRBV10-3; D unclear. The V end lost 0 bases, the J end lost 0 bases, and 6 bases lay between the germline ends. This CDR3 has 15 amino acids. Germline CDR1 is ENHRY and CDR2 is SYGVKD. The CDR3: CAISESGDSNQPQHF. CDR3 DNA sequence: TGTGCCATCAGTGAGTCTGGGGATAGCAATCAGCCCCAGCATTTT.

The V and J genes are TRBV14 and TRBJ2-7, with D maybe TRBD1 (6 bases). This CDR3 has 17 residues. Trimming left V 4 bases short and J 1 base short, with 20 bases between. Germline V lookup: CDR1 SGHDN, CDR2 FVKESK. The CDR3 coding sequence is TGTGCCAGCAGCCCAGGAAAGGGCAGGGGTGCTTCCTACGAGCAGTACTTC. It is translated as CASSPGKGRGASYEQYF.

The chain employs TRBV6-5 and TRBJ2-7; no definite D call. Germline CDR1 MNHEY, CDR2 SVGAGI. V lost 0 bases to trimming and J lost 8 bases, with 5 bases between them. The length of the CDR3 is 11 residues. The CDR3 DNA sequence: TGTGCCAGCAGTTACTCGGGGAAGCAGTACTTC. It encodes CASSYSGKQYF.

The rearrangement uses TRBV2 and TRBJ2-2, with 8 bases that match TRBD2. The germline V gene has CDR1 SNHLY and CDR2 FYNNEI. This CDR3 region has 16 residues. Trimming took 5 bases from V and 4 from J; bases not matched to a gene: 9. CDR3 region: CASSPPGGVGTGELFF. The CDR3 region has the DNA TGTGCCAGCAGTCCCCCGGGAGGGGTAGGCACCGGGGAGCTGTTTTTT.

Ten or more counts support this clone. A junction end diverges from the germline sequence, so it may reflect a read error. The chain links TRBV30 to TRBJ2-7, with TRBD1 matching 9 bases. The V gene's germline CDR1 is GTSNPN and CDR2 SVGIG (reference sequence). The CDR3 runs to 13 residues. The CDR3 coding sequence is TGTGCCTGGAGTGGCCTCCGGACAGGGGCGTCCTTTTTC. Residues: CAWSGLRTGASFF.

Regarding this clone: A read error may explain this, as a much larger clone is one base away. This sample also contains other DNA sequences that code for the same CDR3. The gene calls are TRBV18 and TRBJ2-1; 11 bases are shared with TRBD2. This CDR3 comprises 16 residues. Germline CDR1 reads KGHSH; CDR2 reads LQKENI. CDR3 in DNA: TGTGCCAGCTCAGCAGCCGGGACTAGCGGTGTCAATGAACAGTTCTTC. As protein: CASSAAGTSGVNEQFF. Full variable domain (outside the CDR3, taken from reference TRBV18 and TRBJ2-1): NAGVMQNPRHLVRRRGQEARLRCSPMKGHSHVYWYRQLPEEGLKFMVYLQKENIIDESGMPKERFSAEFPKEGPSILRIQQVVRGDSAAYFCASSAAGTSGVNEQFFGPGTRLTVL.

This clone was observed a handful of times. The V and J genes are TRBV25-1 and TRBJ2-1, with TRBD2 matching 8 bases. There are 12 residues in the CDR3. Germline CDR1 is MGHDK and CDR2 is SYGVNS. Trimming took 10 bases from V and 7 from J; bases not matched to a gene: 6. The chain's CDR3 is CATRGGGNEQFF. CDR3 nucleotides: TGTGCCACCCGGGGCGGGGGGAATGAGCAGTTCTTC.

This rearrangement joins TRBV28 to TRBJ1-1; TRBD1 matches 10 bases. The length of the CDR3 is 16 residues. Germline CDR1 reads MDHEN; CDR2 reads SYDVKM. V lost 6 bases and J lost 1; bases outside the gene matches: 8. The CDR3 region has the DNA TGTGCCAGCAGCCCGACGGACAGGGGGACGAACACTGAAGCTTTCTTT. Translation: CASSPTDRGTNTEAFF.

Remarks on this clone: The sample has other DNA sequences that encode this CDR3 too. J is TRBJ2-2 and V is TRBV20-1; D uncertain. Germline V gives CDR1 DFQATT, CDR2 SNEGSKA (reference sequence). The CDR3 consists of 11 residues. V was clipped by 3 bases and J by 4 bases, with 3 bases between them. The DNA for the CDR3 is TGCAGTGCTAGCGGCACCGGGGAGCTGTTTTTT. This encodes CSASGTGELFF.

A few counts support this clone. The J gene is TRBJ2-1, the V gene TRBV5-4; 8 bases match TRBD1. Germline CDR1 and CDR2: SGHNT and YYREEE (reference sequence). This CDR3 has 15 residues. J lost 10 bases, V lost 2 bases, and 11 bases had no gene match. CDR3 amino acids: CASSFQGAGIREQFF. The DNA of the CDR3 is TGTGCCAGCAGCTTCCAGGGGGCGGGAATAAGGGAGCAGTTCTTC.

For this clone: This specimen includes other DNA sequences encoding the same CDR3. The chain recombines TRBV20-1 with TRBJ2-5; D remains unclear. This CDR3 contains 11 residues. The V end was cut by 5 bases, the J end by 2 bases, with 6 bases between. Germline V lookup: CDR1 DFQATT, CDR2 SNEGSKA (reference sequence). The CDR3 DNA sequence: TGCAGTGCTTATGTTCAAGAGACCCAGTACTTC. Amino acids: CSAYVQETQYF.

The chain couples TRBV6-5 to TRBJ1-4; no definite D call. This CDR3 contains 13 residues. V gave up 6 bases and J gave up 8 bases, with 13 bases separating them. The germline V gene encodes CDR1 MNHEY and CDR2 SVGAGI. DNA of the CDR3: TGTGCCAGCAGGCGACTTGCAAACGAAAAACTGTTTTTT. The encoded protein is CASRRLANEKLFF.

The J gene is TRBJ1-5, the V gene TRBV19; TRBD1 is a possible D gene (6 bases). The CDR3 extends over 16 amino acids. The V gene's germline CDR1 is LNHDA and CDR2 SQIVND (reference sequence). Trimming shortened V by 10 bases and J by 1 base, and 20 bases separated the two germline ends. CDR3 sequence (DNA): TGTGCCACCGACCAAGGCAGGGGACTGAGCAATCAGCCCCAGCATTTT. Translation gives CATDQGRGLSNQPQHF.

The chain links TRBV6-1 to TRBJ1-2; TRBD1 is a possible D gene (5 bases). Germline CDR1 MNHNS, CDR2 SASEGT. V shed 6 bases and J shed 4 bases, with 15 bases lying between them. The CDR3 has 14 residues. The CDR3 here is CASRLRGDTYGYTF. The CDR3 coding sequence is TGTGCCAGCAGGTTGAGGGGAGACACCTATGGCTACACCTTC.

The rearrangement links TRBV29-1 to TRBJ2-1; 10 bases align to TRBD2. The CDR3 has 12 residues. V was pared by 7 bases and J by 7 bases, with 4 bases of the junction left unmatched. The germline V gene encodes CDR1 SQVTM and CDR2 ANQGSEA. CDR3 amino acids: CSAPSGSNEQFF. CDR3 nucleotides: TGCAGCGCCCCTAGCGGGAGTAATGAGCAGTTCTTC.

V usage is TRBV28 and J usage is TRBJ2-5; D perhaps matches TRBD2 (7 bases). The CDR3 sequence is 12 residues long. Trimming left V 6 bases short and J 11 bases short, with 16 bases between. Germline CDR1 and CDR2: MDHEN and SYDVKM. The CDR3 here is CASRSQGREQYF. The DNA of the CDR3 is TGTGCCAGCAGAAGTCAGGGGCGGGAGCAGTACTTC. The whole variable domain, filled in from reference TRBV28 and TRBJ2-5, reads DVKVTQSSRYLVKRTGEKVFLECVQDMDHENMFWYRQDPGLGLRLIYFSYDVKMKEKGDIPEGYSVSREKKERFSLILESASTNQTSMYLCASRSQGREQYFGPGTRLLVL.

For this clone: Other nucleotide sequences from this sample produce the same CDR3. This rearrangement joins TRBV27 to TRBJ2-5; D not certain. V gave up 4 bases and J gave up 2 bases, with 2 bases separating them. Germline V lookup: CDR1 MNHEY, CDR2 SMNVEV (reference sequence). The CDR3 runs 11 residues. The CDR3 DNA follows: TGTGCCAGCAGTTCGCAAGAGACCCAGTACTTC. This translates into CASSSQETQYF.

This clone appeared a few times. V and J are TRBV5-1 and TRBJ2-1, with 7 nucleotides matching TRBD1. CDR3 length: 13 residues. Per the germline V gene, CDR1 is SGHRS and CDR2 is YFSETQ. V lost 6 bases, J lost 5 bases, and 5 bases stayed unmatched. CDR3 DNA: TGCGCCAGCAAGGGGGCAGATAACAATGAGCAGTTCTTC. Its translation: CASKGADNNEQFF. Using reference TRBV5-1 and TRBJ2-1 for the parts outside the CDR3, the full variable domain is KAGVTQTPRYLIKTRGQQVTLSCSPISGHRSVSWYQQTPGQGLQFLFEYFSETQRNKGNFPGRFSGRQFSNSRSEMNVSTLELGDSALYLCASKGADNNEQFFGPGTRLTVL.

CDR3 coding DNA: TGTGCCAGCAGTGAATGGATGATAGGGAATGGCTACACCTTC. Protein sequence: CASSEWMIGNGYTF. J is TRBJ1-2 and V is TRBV2; D is unresolved. This CDR3 is built from 14 residues. Germline V gene sequence: CDR1 SNHLY, CDR2 FYNNEI. Trimming removed 2 bases at V and 6 bases at J, with 13 bases between.

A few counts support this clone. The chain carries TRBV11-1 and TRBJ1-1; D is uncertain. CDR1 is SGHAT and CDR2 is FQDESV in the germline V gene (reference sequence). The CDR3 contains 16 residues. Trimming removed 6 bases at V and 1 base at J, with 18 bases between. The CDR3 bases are TGTGCCAGCAGACTCGATTTGGGAGTAGCGAACACTGAAGCTTTCTTT. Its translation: CASRLDLGVANTEAFF.